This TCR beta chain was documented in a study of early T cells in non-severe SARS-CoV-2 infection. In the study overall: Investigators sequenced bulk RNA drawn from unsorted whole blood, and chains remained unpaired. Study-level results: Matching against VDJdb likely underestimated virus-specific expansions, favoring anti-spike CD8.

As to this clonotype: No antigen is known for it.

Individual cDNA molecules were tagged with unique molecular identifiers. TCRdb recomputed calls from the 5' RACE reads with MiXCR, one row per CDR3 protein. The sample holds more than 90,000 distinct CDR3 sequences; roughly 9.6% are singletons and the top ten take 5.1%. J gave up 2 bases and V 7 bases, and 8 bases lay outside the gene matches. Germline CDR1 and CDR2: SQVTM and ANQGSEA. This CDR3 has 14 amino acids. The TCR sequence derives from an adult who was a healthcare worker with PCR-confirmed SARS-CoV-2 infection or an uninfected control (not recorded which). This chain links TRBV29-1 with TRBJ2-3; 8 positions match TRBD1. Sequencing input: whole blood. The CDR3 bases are TGCAGCGCAAGTGACAGGGGACACACAGATACGCAGTATTTT. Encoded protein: CSASDRGHTDTQYF.